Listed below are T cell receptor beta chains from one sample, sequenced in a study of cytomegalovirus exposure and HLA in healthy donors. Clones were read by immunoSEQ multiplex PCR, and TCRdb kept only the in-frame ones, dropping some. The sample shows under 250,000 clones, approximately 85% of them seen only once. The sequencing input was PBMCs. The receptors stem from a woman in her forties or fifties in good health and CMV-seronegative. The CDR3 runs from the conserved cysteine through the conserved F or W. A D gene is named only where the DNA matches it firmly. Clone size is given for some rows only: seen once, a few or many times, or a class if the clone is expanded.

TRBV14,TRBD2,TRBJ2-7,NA,TGTGCCAGCAGCCAAGGACTAGCGGGGACCTACGAGCAGTACTTC,CASSQGLAGTYEQYF
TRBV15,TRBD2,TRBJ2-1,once,TGTGCCACCAGCGCGAGCCGTGCTAGCGGGAGCGATGAGCAGTTCTTC,CATSASRASGSDEQFF
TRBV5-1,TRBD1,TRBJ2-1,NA,TGCGCCAGCAGCTCCCAGACAGGGGGCCCTGGCAATGAGCAGTTCTTC,CASSSQTGGPGNEQFF
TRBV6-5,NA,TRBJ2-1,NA,TGTGCCAGCAGTTCCCTGAGCGGAGAACTCTACAATGAGCAGTTCTTC,CASSSLSGELYNEQFF
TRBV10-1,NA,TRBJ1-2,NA,TGCGCCAGCAGTAGTCAACAGGGAAGAGGAGGCTACACCTTC,CASSSQQGRGGYTF
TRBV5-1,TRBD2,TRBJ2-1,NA,TGCGCCAGCAGCTTGGCGACTAGCGAGCAGGCTGAGCAGTTCTTC,CASSLATSEQAEQFF
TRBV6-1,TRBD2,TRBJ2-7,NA,TGTGCCAGCAAACGAACTAGCGGCATCTCGGACGAGCAGTACTTC,CASKRTSGISDEQYF
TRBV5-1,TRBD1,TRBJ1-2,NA,TGCGCCAGCAGCTTGGAACTTGTAACAGGGGACTACACCTTC,CASSLELVTGDYTF
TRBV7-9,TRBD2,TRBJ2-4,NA,TGTTCCAGCACCTCCTCTTTTGGACTAGCGGAAGGGGGAAACATTCAGTACTTC,CSSTSSFGLAEGGNIQYF
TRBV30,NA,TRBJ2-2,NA,TGTGCCTGGAGGTCAACCGGCGGGGAGCTGTTTTTT,CAWRSTGGELFF
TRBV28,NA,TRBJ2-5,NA,TGTGCCAGCAGTTTGGGACTGGGGGGATCCCAAGAGACCCAGTACTTC,CASSLGLGGSQETQYF
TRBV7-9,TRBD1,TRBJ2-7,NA,TGTGCCAGCAGCTACGGACAGGGGGCAGGCGAGCAGTACTTC,CASSYGQGAGEQYF
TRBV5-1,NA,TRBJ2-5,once,TGCGCCAGCAGCTTGGTGGTAGCTGGAGAGACCCAGTACTTC,CASSLVVAGETQYF
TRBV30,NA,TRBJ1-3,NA,TGTGCCTGGCATAAACGGGAGGTCGGAAACACCATATATTTT,CAWHKREVGNTIYF
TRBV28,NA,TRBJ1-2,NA,TGTGCCAGCAGTACAGGGTACCGTGGCTACACCTTC,CASSTGYRGYTF
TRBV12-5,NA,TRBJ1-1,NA,TGTGCTAGTGGTTTGGTACCACAGTCGCTGTGGGGAGTGAGTTTT,CASGLVPQSLWGVSF
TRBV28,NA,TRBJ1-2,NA,TGTGCCAGCAGTATCGAATCCGGTAACTATGGCTACACCTTC,CASSIESGNYGYTF
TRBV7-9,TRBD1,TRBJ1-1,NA,TGTGCCAGCAGCTCCACAGGGGTCACTGAAGCTTTCTTT,CASSSTGVTEAFF
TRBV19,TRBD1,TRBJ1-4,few,TGTGCCAGTAGTATTGGGACAGGGCCTGAAAAACTGTTTTTT,CASSIGTGPEKLFF
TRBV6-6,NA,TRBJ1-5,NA,TGTGCCAGCAGTTACTCTCCGAGTCAGCCCCAGCATTTT,CASSYSPSQPQHF
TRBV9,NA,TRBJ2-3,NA,TGTGCCAGCAGCGTAGGGGGCAGCACAGATACGCAGTATTTT,CASSVGGSTDTQYF
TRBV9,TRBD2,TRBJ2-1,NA,TGTGCCAGCAGCGTAGTCGCACTAGCGAAAGGAAATGAGCAGTTCTTC,CASSVVALAKGNEQFF
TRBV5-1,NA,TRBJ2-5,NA,TGCGCCAGCAGCTTGGGACTCTGGGCGGGCGAAGAGACCCAGTACTTC,CASSLGLWAGEETQYF
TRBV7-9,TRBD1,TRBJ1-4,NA,TGTTCCAGCAGTCACGACAGGGGGCGAGAAAAACTGTTTTTT,CSSSHDRGREKLFF
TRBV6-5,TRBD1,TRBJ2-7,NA,TGTGCCAGCTGGGGACAGGGGCCCCCATACGAGCAGTACTTC,CASWGQGPPYEQYF
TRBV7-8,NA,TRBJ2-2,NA,TGTGCCAGCAGCCGGAGGGCCGGGGAGCTGTTTTTT,CASSRRAGELFF
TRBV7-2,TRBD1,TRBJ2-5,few,TGTGCCAGCAGCCGACAGGGTACAAGCCAAGGGACCCAGTACTTC,CASSRQGTSQGTQYF
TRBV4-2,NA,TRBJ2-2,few,TGTGCCAGCAGCCAAGCAAACAGGGTGGACGGGGAGCTGTTTTTT,CASSQANRVDGELFF
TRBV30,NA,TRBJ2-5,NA,TGTGCCTACATCACCGGAGATCAAGAGACCCAGTACTTC,CAYITGDQETQYF
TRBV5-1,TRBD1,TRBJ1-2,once,TGCGCCAGCAGCAAAGGGACAGACTCTTATGGCTACACCTTC,CASSKGTDSYGYTF
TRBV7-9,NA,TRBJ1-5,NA,TGTTCCAGCAGCTTAGACTCTGGAGGTAGACAGCCCCAGCATTTT,CSSSLDSGGRQPQHF
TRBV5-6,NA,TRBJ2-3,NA,TGTGCCAGCAGCTTGGACGGGAGTGGGGGTACGCAGTATTTT,CASSLDGSGGTQYF
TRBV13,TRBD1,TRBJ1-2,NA,TGTGCCAGCAGCTTATTCCTGCGAGGGGGCTTTTATGGCTACACCTTC,CASSLFLRGGFYGYTF
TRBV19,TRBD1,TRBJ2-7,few,TGTGCCACCTCGACAGGGTACGAGCAGTACTTC,CATSTGYEQYF
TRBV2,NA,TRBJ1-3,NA,TGTGCCAGCAGTGAACGGCGGTACTCTGGAAACACCATATATTTT,CASSERRYSGNTIYF
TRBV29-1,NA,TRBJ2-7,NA,TGCAGCGTTGAAAATGACAGGACCTACGAGCAGTACTTC,CSVENDRTYEQYF
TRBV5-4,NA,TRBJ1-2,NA,TGTGCCAGCAGCTTGGCCGGGAGCCAGAGATATGGCTACACCTTC,CASSLAGSQRYGYTF
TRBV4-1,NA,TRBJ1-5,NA,TGCGCCAGCAGCCAATGGGGAGGGGGAGAAAGCAATCAGCCCCAGCATTTT,CASSQWGGGESNQPQHF
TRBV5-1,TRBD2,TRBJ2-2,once,TGCGCCAGCAGCCCCTCGAGGAGGACTAGCGACTACCCGAACACCGGGGAGCTGTTTTTT,CASSPSRRTSDYPNTGELFF
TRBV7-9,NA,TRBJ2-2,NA,TGTGCCAGCAGCTTAGATATCAACACCGGGGAGCTGTTTTTT,CASSLDINTGELFF
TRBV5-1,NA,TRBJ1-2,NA,TGCGCCAGCAGCTTGGCCGGAGGTCACGATGGCTACACCTTC,CASSLAGGHDGYTF